Following are 21 T cell receptor beta chains from one sample sequenced in a study of cytomegalovirus exposure and HLA in healthy donors. A multiplex PCR was run with 60 Vbeta primers and 13 Jbeta primers. The protocol was immunoSEQ multiplex PCR, while the TCRdb copy is restricted to in-frame clones and leaves out a portion. In all, the sample yields approximately 52,000 clones. The sample was PBMCs. All receptors come from a woman aged 60-70 years in good health and CMV-seropositive.

The rearrangement joins TRBV7-9 to TRBJ1-2, with unresolved D. The CDR3 loop spans 13 amino acids. Germline assignment: CDR1 SEHNR and CDR2 FQNEAQ (reference sequence). V lost 2 bases, J lost 4 bases, and 8 bases lay in between. The CDR3 loop is CASSLNSVYGYTF. CDR3 sequence (DNA): TGTGCCAGCAGCTTAAACAGTGTCTATGGCTACACCTTC.

The rearrangement links TRBV5-1 to TRBJ2-1, with D perhaps matching TRBD2 (6 bases). The CDR3 contains 17 residues. Between the trimmed V and J ends, which lost 4 bases and 1 base, there was a span of 18 bases. In germline, CDR1 is SGHRS, CDR2 YFSETQ. CDR3 DNA sequence: TGCGCCAGCAGCCCCCTCGGGGGTCTGGCGTCCTACAATGAGCAGTTCTTC. Encoded protein: CASSPLGGLASYNEQFF.

This chain's CDR3 is CASSFTGGPNEQFF. DNA for the CDR3: TGTGCCAGCAGCTTTACCGGGGGGCCCAATGAGCAGTTCTTC. The rearrangement uses TRBV7-2 and TRBJ2-1; perhaps TRBD2 as D (7 bases). The V end lost 3 bases, the J end lost 6 bases, and 12 bases lay between the germline ends. Looked up from germline, CDR1 is SGHTA and CDR2 is FQGNSA. This CDR3 region has 14 residues.

CDR3 nucleotides: TGTGCCACCTATCAGGGGGTTGATGAGCAGTTCTTC. Translating it yields CATYQGVDEQFF. This rearrangement joins TRBV28 to TRBJ2-1; 7 bases fit TRBD1. The CDR3 spans 12 residues. After removal of 10 bases from V and 8 bases from J, the junction contained 8 bases not matched to a gene. Germline V CDR1 and CDR2: MDHEN, SYDVKM.

The chain combines TRBV6-1 with TRBJ1-5; D remains ambiguous. Trimming stripped 1 base from V and 0 bases from J, with 4 bases between. The CDR3 has 14 residues. Per germline, CDR1 MNHNS and CDR2 SASEGT. In nucleotides, the CDR3 is TGTGCCAGCAGTGAAGGTAGTAGCAATCAGCCCCAGCATTTT. This encodes CASSEGSSNQPQHF.

In DNA, the CDR3 is TGTGCCAGCAGCGTCCAGGGACTAGCCACCACCGGGGAGCTGTTTTTT. Amino acid sequence: CASSVQGLATTGELFF. The rearrangement uses TRBV11-1 and TRBJ2-2; TRBD2 matches at 9 bases. The J segment lost 4 bases and the V segment lost 5 bases, leaving 8 bases of the junction unmatched. The V gene's germline CDR1 is SGHAT and CDR2 FQDESV (reference sequence). The CDR3 sequence is 16 residues long. The complete variable domain, with remaining parts taken from reference TRBV11-1 and TRBJ2-2, reads EAEVAQSPRYKITEKSQAVAFWCDPISGHATLYWYRQILGQGPELLVQFQDESVVDDSQLPKDRFSAERLKGVDSTLKIQPAELGDSAMYLCASSVQGLATTGELFFGEGSRLTVL.

V is TRBV6-5 and J is TRBJ2-7; possible D gene TRBD1, 5 bases. The ends were cut back, 5 bases at V and 7 bases at J, with 12 bases in the middle. The CDR3 runs to 12 residues. CDR1 is MNHEY, CDR2 SVGAGI, per germline. The CDR3 protein is CASSARQKEQYF. The DNA for the CDR3 is TGTGCCAGCAGTGCCCGACAGAAAGAGCAGTACTTC.

This chain links TRBV4-2 with TRBJ1-2; D not certain. The CDR3 has 16 residues. CDR1 is LGHNA, CDR2 YNFKEQ, per germline. The germline V and J ends were trimmed by 0 bases and 4 bases, with 15 bases remaining between them. This CDR3 is CASSQDYGEAGYGYTF. In DNA form, the CDR3 reads TGTGCCAGCAGCCAAGACTACGGGGAGGCAGGCTATGGCTACACCTTC.

This chain connects TRBV29-1 to TRBJ1-2, with TRBD1 matching over 7 bases. The germline V gene encodes CDR1 SQVTM and CDR2 ANQGSEA. The CDR3 has 12 amino acids. The trim removed 7 bases at V and 1 base at J, leaving 3 bases unmatched. The CDR3, as DNA: TGCAGCGGCACAGGGGTTAACTATGGCTACACCTTC. It is translated as CSGTGVNYGYTF.

V gene TRBV18 combines with J gene TRBJ1-6; D gene uncertain. The germline gives CDR1 KGHSH, CDR2 LQKENI. Between the trimmed V and J ends, which lost 3 bases and 7 bases, there was a span of 10 bases. This CDR3 region has 14 residues. CDR3 nucleotide sequence: TGTGCCAGCTCACCGAGGGATCTAAATTCACCCCTCCACTTT. It translates to CASSPRDLNSPLHF.

This chain uses TRBV6-5 with TRBJ1-5; 8 nucleotides match TRBD1. The CDR3 sequence is 14 residues long. V lost 5 bases and J lost 7; bases outside the gene matches: 7. Germline V lookup: CDR1 MNHEY, CDR2 SVGAGI. CDR3 in amino acids: CASSTRGPDQPQHF. CDR3 bases: TGTGCCAGCAGTACCAGGGGGCCCGACCAGCCCCAGCATTTT.

Note on this clone: Other nucleotide sequences from this sample produce the same CDR3. The chain joins TRBV4-3 to TRBJ2-5, with 14 positions matching TRBD2. Trimming at V came to 1 base and at J to 2 bases, leaving 0 bases not matched to a gene. This CDR3 is 16 amino acids long. Germline values: CDR1 LGHNA, CDR2 YSLEER. This CDR3 is CASSQGLAGGQETQYF. In DNA form, the CDR3 reads TGCGCCAGCAGCCAAGGACTAGCGGGGGGGCAAGAGACCCAGTACTTC.

This chain uses TRBV5-4 with TRBJ1-5, with 8 bases aligning to TRBD1. Germline V lookup: CDR1 SGHNT, CDR2 YYREEE (reference sequence). This CDR3 has 15 amino acids. J was trimmed by 5 bases and V by 0 bases; bases with no gene match: 4. The CDR3 DNA follows: TGTGCCAGCAGCTTGGTAGACAGGGGCCATCAGCCCCAGCATTTT. Encoded protein: CASSLVDRGHQPQHF.

The V and J genes are TRBV28 and TRBJ2-1; 7 positions agree with TRBD2. Trimming cost V 3 bases and J 0 bases; bases outside gene matches: 2. The CDR3 sequence is 15 residues long. CDR1 and CDR2 from the germline V gene are MDHEN and SYDVKM. The CDR3 sequence is CASSFGGSSYNEQFF. In DNA form, the CDR3 reads TGTGCCAGCAGTTTCGGCGGGAGCTCCTACAATGAGCAGTTCTTC.

The rearrangement joins TRBV10-3 to TRBJ1-1; D not resolved. The germline V gene encodes CDR1 ENHRY and CDR2 SYGVKD. Trimming took off 2 bases at V and 1 base at J, with 8 bases between the two ends. The CDR3 is 14 amino acids. The CDR3 here is CAISEPGGNTEAFF. The CDR3 DNA reads TGTGCCATCAGTGAGCCGGGAGGGAACACTGAAGCTTTCTTT.

The chain carries TRBV5-4 and TRBJ2-7; 12 bases are a match to TRBD2. This CDR3 spans 15 amino acids. Germline loops: CDR1 SGHNT, CDR2 YYREEE (reference sequence). V shed 0 bases and J 7 bases; nucleotides not matched to a gene: 5. The CDR3 sequence is CASSLELAGGSEQYF. CDR3 DNA: TGTGCCAGCAGCTTGGAACTAGCGGGGGGCAGTGAGCAGTACTTC.

V gene TRBV5-6 combines with J gene TRBJ2-7; 10 nucleotides match TRBD2. J lost 1 base, V lost 2 bases, and 9 bases had no gene match. This CDR3 has 17 residues. CDR1 SGHDT and CDR2 YYEEEE come from the germline V gene. The CDR3 coding sequence is TGTGCCAGCAGCTTACGGGTTGAGCGGGGGGGTTCCTACGAGCAGTACTTC. The encoded protein is CASSLRVERGGSYEQYF.

The J gene is TRBJ1-1, the V gene TRBV29-1, with no clear D. Trimming cost V 3 bases and J 6 bases, with 14 bases left between them. The CDR3 sequence is 13 residues long. CDR1 SQVTM and CDR2 ANQGSEA come from the germline V gene. The CDR3, as DNA: TGCAGCGTTGAGCGGGGTGATGTCGCTGAAGCTTTCTTT. Residues: CSVERGDVAEAFF.

V gene TRBV5-1 combines with J gene TRBJ1-1, with TRBD1 matching over 9 bases. The germline CDR1 and CDR2 sequences are SGHRS and YFSETQ. The CDR3 totals 15 residues. Trimming cost V 4 bases and J 4 bases; bases outside gene matches: 8. Here the CDR3 DNA reads TGCGCCAGCAGCCCGGACAGGGGCCAGGTCACTGAAGCTTTCTTT. Protein: CASSPDRGQVTEAFF.

The chain employs TRBV6-6 and TRBJ2-5, with 9 positions matching TRBD2. Looked up from germline, CDR1 is MNHNY and CDR2 is SVGAGI (reference sequence). The V and J ends lost 4 bases and 5 bases, in that order; junction bases with no gene match: 11. CDR3 length equals 16 residues. The CDR3 DNA follows: TGTGCCAGCAGTTCTGGTAGCGGGGGACCTCGGGAGACCCAGTACTTC. Protein product: CASSSGSGGPRETQYF.

CDR3 sequence: CAWSVTGCGRDEQFF. The CDR3 bases are TGTGCCTGGAGTGTAACAGGGTGCGGTAGGGATGAGCAGTTCTTC. V usage is TRBV30 and J usage is TRBJ2-1; the D gene is possibly TRBD1 (6 bases). The CDR3 is 15 residues long. Germline values: CDR1 GTSNPN, CDR2 SVGIG (reference sequence). The germline V and J ends were trimmed by 0 bases and 8 bases, with 17 bases remaining between them.